This TCR beta chain was recovered during a study of response to subunit inactivated influenza vaccine. MiXCR was run by TCRdb on the RT-PCR reads, yielding one entry per CDR3 protein. The sample holds 650,000 to 850,000 distinct CDR3 sequences, approximately 15% seen once. Overall study findings and caveats: Few new T cells, the authors suggested, are recruited by each seasonal influenza vaccination.

From germline, CDR1 is SQVTM and CDR2 ANQGSEA. V shed 6 bases and J shed 5 bases, with 16 bases lying between them. This CDR3 has 13 residues. This clonotype was observed at least ten times. Its antigen is unknown. The sample here was PBMCs from blood, taken 14 days before vaccination. The TCR sequence derives from a man in his fifties who received an inactivated influenza vaccine. The J gene is TRBJ1-1, the V gene TRBV29-1; TRBD1 is a possible D gene (5 bases). Here the CDR3 DNA reads TGCAGCGTGGCAGGGAGGGCGGGGACTGAAGCTTTCTTT. Translation gives CSVAGRAGTEAFF.